This TCR beta chain was captured by sequencing in a study of CD8 T cells in ankylosing spondylitis. Notes on the study in general: Within peripheral blood, clones linked to disease were CD8+ and relatively rare. Clones tied to disease were said to be significantly enriched in matched ankylosing spondylitis synovial fluid. Blood from ankylosing spondylitis patients appeared to carry a characteristic roughly eight-variant TCR beta motif. A subset of motif variants has previously been described in the synovial fluid and blood of reactive arthritis.

Trimming cost V 6 bases and J 10 bases; bases outside gene matches: 9. Germline V lookup: CDR1 MNHNS, CDR2 SASEGT. The CDR3 length is 15 residues. 5'-RACE, quantitative and with molecular barcodes, yielded the TCR beta libraries. TCRdb re-derived calls from the 5' RACE reads in MiXCR, one entry per CDR3 protein. This repertoire shows some 240,000 distinct CDR3 sequences, 6% to 8% found once; its top ten account for around 14%. A note on this clonotype: Antigen: not known.

The rearrangement joins TRBV6-1 to TRBJ2-1; 13 bases fit TRBD2. The receptor comes from a male donor with ankylosing spondylitis. Sequenced sample: blood, either unsorted or a sorted T cell fraction (not recorded which). The CDR3 nucleotides read TGTGCCAGCAGCTCACTAGCGGGAGGGCTCGGGGAGCAGTTCTTC. Translated, it gives CASSSLAGGLGEQFF.